The source of this T cell receptor beta chain is a study of shared clonotypes between healthy human individuals. Produced via immunoSEQ multiplex PCR; TCRdb's table is partial and in-frame only. There are some 2,000,000 clones in the sample; about 95% occur only once, and roughly 1% lies in the top ten. Positively selected for CCR7, the CD45RO-negative cells used as naive CD8 cells excluded terminally differentiated effector memory CD45RA+ cells. Every contributor of samples was a Caucasian grown-up residing in Nashville, Tennessee. Points from the study as a whole: Rarefaction showed sorted-subset sequencing was incomplete despite large depth.

As concerns this clone: Antigen: not known.

Per germline, CDR1 MNHEY and CDR2 SMNVEV (reference sequence). This CDR3 region has 16 residues. J lost 5 bases, V lost 0 bases, and 7 bases had no gene match. Sequencing was performed on naive CD8+ T cells sorted from blood. V usage is TRBV27 and J usage is TRBJ2-1; 7 bases agree with TRBD2. This clonotype was sampled from a man younger than 30 in good health. Written as DNA, the CDR3 is TGTGCCAGCAGTTTATCGGCGGGAGTTAAGGACAATGAGCAGTTCTTC. Protein: CASSLSAGVKDNEQFF.